Reported below is one T cell receptor (beta chain). Its antigen remains unidentified. The sample originates from a study of cytomegalovirus exposure and HLA in healthy donors. Study background: The Caucasian-associated ancestry cluster contained about four fifths of the roughly 400 genotyped donors. Study results and limitations: Earlier analysis found most TCR beta V segments productive about 87% or about 30% of the time. Follow-up analysis seemed to connect common viral pathogens with several of the most significant clusters identified.

V was pared by 2 bases and J by 4 bases, with 7 bases of the junction left unmatched. This CDR3 is 16 amino acids long. The germline V gene encodes CDR1 SGHVS and CDR2 FNYEAQ. PCR involved 60 Vbeta and 13 Jbeta primers. Assay used: immunoSEQ multiplex PCR; TCRdb lists only in-frame clones, some missing. Of 130,000 or so clones listed, about 81% are singletons. The source of this sequence is a man between 40 and 49 years old in good health and CMV-seronegative. This chain uses TRBV7-6 with TRBJ2-1; TRBD2 agrees at 8 bases. Sequencing was performed on PBMCs. The CDR3 sequence: CASSLSAGGGYNEQFF. CDR3 in DNA: TGTGCCAGCAGCTTATCCGCGGGGGGCGGGTACAATGAGCAGTTCTTC.